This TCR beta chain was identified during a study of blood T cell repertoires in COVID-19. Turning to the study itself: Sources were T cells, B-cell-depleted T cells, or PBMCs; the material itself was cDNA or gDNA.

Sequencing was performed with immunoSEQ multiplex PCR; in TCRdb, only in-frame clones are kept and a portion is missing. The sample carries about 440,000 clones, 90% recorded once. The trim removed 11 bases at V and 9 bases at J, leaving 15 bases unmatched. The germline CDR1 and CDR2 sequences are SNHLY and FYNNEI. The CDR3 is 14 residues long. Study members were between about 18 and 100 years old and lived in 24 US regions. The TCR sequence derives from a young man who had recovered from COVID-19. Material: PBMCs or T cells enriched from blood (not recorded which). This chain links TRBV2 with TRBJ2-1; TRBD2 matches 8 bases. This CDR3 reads CAGRPGLVIREQFF. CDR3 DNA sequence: TGTGCCGGTCGACCGGGACTAGTTATCCGTGAGCAGTTCTTC.